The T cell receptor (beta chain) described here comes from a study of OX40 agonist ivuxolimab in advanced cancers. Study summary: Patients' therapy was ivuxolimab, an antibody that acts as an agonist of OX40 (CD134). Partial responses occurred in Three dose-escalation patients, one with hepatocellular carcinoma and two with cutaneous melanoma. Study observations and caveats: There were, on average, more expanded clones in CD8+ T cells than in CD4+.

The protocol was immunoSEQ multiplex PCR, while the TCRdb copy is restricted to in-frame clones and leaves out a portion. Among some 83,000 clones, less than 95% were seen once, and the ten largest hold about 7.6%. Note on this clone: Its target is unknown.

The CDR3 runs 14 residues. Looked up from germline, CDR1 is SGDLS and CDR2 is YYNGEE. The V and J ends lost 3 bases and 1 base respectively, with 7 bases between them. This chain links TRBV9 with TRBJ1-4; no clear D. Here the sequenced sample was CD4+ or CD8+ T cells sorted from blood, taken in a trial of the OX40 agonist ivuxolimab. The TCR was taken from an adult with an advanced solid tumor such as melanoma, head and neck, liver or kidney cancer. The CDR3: CASSGGGTNEKLFF. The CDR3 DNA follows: TGTGCCAGCAGCGGGGGAGGAACTAATGAAAAACTGTTTTTT. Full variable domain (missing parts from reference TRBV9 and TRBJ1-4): DSGVTQTPKHLITATGQRVTLRCSPRSGDLSVYWYQQSLDQGLQFLIQYYNGEERAKGNILERFSAQQFPDLHSELNLSSLELGDSALYFCASSGGGTNEKLFFGSGTQLSVL.